A selection of T cell receptor beta chains follows, all from one sample in a study of blood T cell repertoires in COVID-19. Assay: immunoSEQ multiplex PCR; the TCRdb copy retains only in-frame clones and omits some. The sample lists hundreds of thousands of clones, around 89% seen once, with roughly 4.8% in the top ten. Sequenced material: peripheral blood. These receptor sequences come from a man aged 35 to 55 with acute or convalescent COVID-19. Both conserved end residues are part of each CDR3. D genes are given only for firm matches. Size is omitted from some rows. Given values are once, few, many or a class for expanded clones.

J gene: TRBJ2-2
clone size: .
D gene: TRBD2
V gene: TRBV5-1
CDR3 protein: CASSWGLTNTGELFF
CDR3 DNA: TGCGCCAGCAGCTGGGGACTAACGAACACCGGGGAGCTGTTTTTT

J gene: TRBJ1-5
clone size: .
D gene: .
V gene: TRBV5-4
CDR3 protein: CARRWEGGSNQPQHF
CDR3 DNA: TGTGCCAGACGTTGGGAAGGGGGTAGCAATCAGCCCCAGCATTTT

J gene: TRBJ1-5
clone size: .
D gene: TRBD1
V gene: TRBV5-3
CDR3 protein: CARSRTGDGKPQHF
CDR3 DNA: TGTGCCAGAAGCCGGACAGGGGACGGTAAGCCCCAGCATTTT

J gene: TRBJ2-1
clone size: .
D gene: TRBD1
V gene: TRBV19
CDR3 protein: CASSGTGTNEQFF
CDR3 DNA: TGTGCCAGTTCCGGGACAGGGACCAATGAGCAGTTCTTC

J gene: TRBJ1-1
clone size: once
D gene: .
V gene: TRBV5-4
CDR3 protein: CASSLRSRRNTEAFF
CDR3 DNA: TGTGCCAGCAGCTTGAGATCTAGGAGAAACACTGAAGCTTTCTTT

J gene: TRBJ2-1
clone size: once
D gene: TRBD1
V gene: TRBV10-3
CDR3 protein: CAISESKNRGYVNSEQFF
CDR3 DNA: TGTGCCATCAGTGAGTCGAAGAACAGGGGGTACGTTAACAGTGAGCAGTTCTTC

J gene: TRBJ1-1
clone size: few
D gene: TRBD1
V gene: TRBV10-3
CDR3 protein: CAISESIFGQGKMSEAFF
CDR3 DNA: TGTGCCATCAGTGAGTCTATATTCGGACAGGGGAAGATGAGTGAAGCTTTCTTT

J gene: TRBJ2-1
clone size: .
D gene: .
V gene: TRBV30
CDR3 protein: CAWSVQPNEQFF
CDR3 DNA: TGTGCCTGGAGTGTACAACCCAATGAGCAGTTCTTC

J gene: TRBJ1-6
clone size: once
D gene: TRBD1
V gene: TRBV14
CDR3 protein: CASSQGAERSPLHF
CDR3 DNA: TGTGCCAGCTCACAGGGGGCGGAGAGGTCACCCCTCCACTTT

J gene: TRBJ2-1
clone size: .
D gene: .
V gene: TRBV7-9
CDR3 protein: CASSSWGKSSYNEQFF
CDR3 DNA: TGTGCCAGCAGCTCGTGGGGCAAGAGCTCCTACAATGAGCAGTTCTTC

J gene: TRBJ1-3
clone size: .
D gene: .
V gene: TRBV6-6
CDR3 protein: CASSPTTYYSGNTIYF
CDR3 DNA: TGTGCCAGCAGTCCCACTACTTATTACTCTGGAAACACCATATATTTT

J gene: TRBJ2-6
clone size: .
D gene: .
V gene: TRBV5-1
CDR3 protein: CASRSASGANVLTF
CDR3 DNA: TGCGCCAGCAGAAGCGCCTCTGGGGCCAACGTCCTGACTTTC

J gene: TRBJ1-6
clone size: once
D gene: TRBD1
V gene: TRBV5-1
CDR3 protein: CASSLGQGAFNSPLHF
CDR3 DNA: TGCGCCAGCAGCTTGGGACAGGGGGCTTTTAATTCACCCCTCCACTTT

J gene: TRBJ1-1
clone size: few
D gene: .
V gene: TRBV29-1
CDR3 protein: CSVELKQGTEAFF
CDR3 DNA: TGCAGCGTTGAACTAAAACAGGGTACTGAAGCTTTCTTT

J gene: TRBJ1-1
clone size: once
D gene: .
V gene: TRBV5-1
CDR3 protein: CASSLGPETEAFF
CDR3 DNA: TGCGCCAGCAGCCTGGGACCGGAGACTGAAGCTTTCTTT

J gene: TRBJ2-2
clone size: .
D gene: TRBD2
V gene: TRBV24-1
CDR3 protein: CATSGRGAPTGELFF
CDR3 DNA: TGTGCCACCAGTGGGCGGGGGGCGCCCACCGGGGAGCTGTTTTTT

J gene: TRBJ1-5
clone size: .
D gene: .
V gene: TRBV5-1
CDR3 protein: CASSLEVGDQPQHF
CDR3 DNA: TGCGCCAGCAGCTTGGAAGTCGGTGATCAGCCCCAGCATTTT

J gene: TRBJ2-7
clone size: .
D gene: TRBD1
V gene: TRBV6-6
CDR3 protein: CASSTGFFEQYF
CDR3 DNA: TGTGCCAGCTCGACAGGGTTCTTCGAGCAGTACTTC

J gene: TRBJ2-5
clone size: once
D gene: .
V gene: TRBV5-8
CDR3 protein: CASRYRETQYF
CDR3 DNA: TGTGCCAGCAGGTACAGAGAGACCCAGTACTTC

J gene: TRBJ2-7
clone size: few
D gene: .
V gene: TRBV24-1
CDR3 protein: CATSVTQGCTYEQYF
CDR3 DNA: TGTGCCACCAGTGTGACCCAGGGTTGTACCTACGAGCAGTACTTC

J gene: TRBJ2-5
clone size: .
D gene: .
V gene: TRBV10-3
CDR3 protein: CAISGGAGVAETQYF
CDR3 DNA: TGTGCCATCAGTGGAGGGGCAGGGGTAGCAGAGACCCAGTACTTC

J gene: TRBJ2-1
clone size: .
D gene: TRBD2
V gene: TRBV10-3
CDR3 protein: CATRLAGLGNEQFF
CDR3 DNA: TGTGCCACCCGACTAGCGGGGCTAGGAAATGAGCAGTTCTTC

J gene: TRBJ1-2
clone size: .
D gene: .
V gene: TRBV14
CDR3 protein: CASSQVRGGGYTF
CDR3 DNA: TGTGCCAGCAGCCAAGTGCGCGGAGGGGGCTACACCTTC

J gene: TRBJ1-1
clone size: .
D gene: .
V gene: TRBV6-5
CDR3 protein: CASSYSRSNTEAFF
CDR3 DNA: TGTGCCAGCAGTTACTCGAGATCGAACACTGAAGCTTTCTTT

J gene: TRBJ2-2
clone size: .
D gene: .
V gene: TRBV27
CDR3 protein: CASSLTGGTRSNTGELFF
CDR3 DNA: TGTGCCAGCAGCCTGACGGGGGGCACCCGTTCGAACACCGGGGAGCTGTTTTTT